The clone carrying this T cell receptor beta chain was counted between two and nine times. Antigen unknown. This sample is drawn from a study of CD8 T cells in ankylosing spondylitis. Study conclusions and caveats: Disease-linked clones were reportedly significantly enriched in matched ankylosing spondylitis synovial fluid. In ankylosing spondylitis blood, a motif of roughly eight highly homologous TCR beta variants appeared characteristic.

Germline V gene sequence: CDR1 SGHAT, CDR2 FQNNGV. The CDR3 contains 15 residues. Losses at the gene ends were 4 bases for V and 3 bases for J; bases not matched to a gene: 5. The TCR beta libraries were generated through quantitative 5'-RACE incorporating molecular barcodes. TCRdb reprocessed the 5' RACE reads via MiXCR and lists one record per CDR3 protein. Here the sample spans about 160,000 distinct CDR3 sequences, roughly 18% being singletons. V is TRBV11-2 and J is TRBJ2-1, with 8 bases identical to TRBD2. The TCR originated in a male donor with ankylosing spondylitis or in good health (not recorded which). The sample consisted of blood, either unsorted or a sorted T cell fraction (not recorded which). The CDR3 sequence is CASSWGGRNYNEQFF. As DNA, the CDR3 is TGTGCCAGCAGCTGGGGCGGGAGGAACTACAATGAGCAGTTCTTC.